Following are 4 T cell receptor beta chains from one sample sequenced in a study of blood T cell repertoires in COVID-19. Produced via immunoSEQ multiplex PCR; TCRdb's table is partial and in-frame only. The table has fewer than 95,000 clones, about two thirds seen once. Sequenced input: peripheral blood. The source of these receptors is a woman older than 75 with acute or convalescent COVID-19.

The rearrangement uses TRBV29-1 and TRBJ2-3; no clear D gene. This CDR3 spans 11 amino acids. V was shortened by 6 bases and J by 0 bases, with 4 bases between the two germline ends. Germline CDR1 and CDR2: SQVTM and ANQGSEA. CDR3 residues: CSVSSTDTQYF. As DNA, the CDR3 is TGCAGCGTATCAAGCACAGATACGCAGTATTTT.

The rearrangement joins TRBV2 to TRBJ2-7, with TRBD2 identical over 9 bases. Unmatched junction bases numbered 3, after V lost 7 bases and J lost 2 bases. In germline, CDR1 is SNHLY, CDR2 FYNNEI. The CDR3 contains 13 residues. The CDR3 bases are TGTGCCAGCATGCGGGGGGGGGCCTACGAGCAGTACTTC. This gives the protein CASMRGGAYEQYF.

The CDR3 loop reads CASSSSPNYGYTF. For the CDR3, the DNA is TGTGCCAGCAGCTCTTCCCCTAACTATGGCTACACCTTC. This chain connects TRBV5-4 to TRBJ1-2; D not resolved. This CDR3 spans 13 amino acids. The V gene's germline CDR1 is SGHNT and CDR2 YYREEE (reference sequence). V lost 3 bases, J lost 0 bases, and 6 bases lay in between.

The rearrangement links TRBV13 to TRBJ2-7; D may be TRBD2 (5 bases). The V end lost 5 bases, the J end lost 7 bases, and 12 bases lay between the germline ends. Germline CDR1 PRHDT, CDR2 FYEKMQ (reference sequence). The CDR3 spans 12 residues. CDR3 region: CASSHRGREQYF. The CDR3 nucleotides read TGTGCCAGCAGCCATCGGGGTAGGGAGCAGTACTTC. Filled out from reference TRBV13 and TRBJ2-7, the complete variable domain reads AAGVIQSPRHLIKEKRETATLKCYPIPRHDTVYWYQQGPGQDPQFLISFYEKMQSDKGSIPDRFSAQQFSDYHSELNMSSLELGDSALYFCASSHRGREQYFGPGTRLTVT.